The 2 T cell receptor beta chains given below trace back to one sample, sequenced in a study of blood T cell repertoires in COVID-19. Clones were read by immunoSEQ multiplex PCR, and TCRdb kept only the in-frame ones, dropping some. The table includes more than 300,000 clones, about 90% detected once. Sample: peripheral blood. Receptor source: a woman younger than 45 with COVID-19, enrolled during active disease.

CDR3 residues: CAWSVLRETSNEQFF. In DNA, the CDR3 is TGTGCCTGGAGTGTACTGCGGGAGACTTCCAATGAGCAGTTCTTC. This chain uses TRBV30 with TRBJ2-1; 7 bases agree with TRBD2. CDR1 is GTSNPN, CDR2 SVGIG, per germline (reference sequence). CDR3 length equals 15 residues. The junction had 8 bases not matched to a gene; V was cut back by 0 bases and J by 6 bases.

The rearrangement joins TRBV27 to TRBJ2-1; 11 bases fit TRBD2. J was trimmed by 2 bases and V by 2 bases; bases with no gene match: 2. Germline V CDR1 and CDR2: MNHEY, SMNVEV (reference sequence). This CDR3 is 16 amino acids long. The CDR3 is CASSLRLAGTYNEQFF. The CDR3 nucleotides read TGTGCCAGCAGTTTAAGACTAGCGGGAACCTACAATGAGCAGTTCTTC.